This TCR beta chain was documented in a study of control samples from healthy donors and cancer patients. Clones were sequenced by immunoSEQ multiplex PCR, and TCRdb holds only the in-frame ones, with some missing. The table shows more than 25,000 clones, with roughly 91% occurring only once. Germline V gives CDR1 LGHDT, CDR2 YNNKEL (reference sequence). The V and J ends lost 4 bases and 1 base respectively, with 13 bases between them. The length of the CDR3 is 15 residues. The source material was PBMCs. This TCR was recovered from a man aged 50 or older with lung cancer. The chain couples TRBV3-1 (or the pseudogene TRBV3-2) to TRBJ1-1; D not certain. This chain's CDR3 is CASSLSALKNTEAFF. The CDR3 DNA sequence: TGTGCCAGCAGCCTTTCGGCCCTGAAGAACACTGAAGCTTTCTTT.